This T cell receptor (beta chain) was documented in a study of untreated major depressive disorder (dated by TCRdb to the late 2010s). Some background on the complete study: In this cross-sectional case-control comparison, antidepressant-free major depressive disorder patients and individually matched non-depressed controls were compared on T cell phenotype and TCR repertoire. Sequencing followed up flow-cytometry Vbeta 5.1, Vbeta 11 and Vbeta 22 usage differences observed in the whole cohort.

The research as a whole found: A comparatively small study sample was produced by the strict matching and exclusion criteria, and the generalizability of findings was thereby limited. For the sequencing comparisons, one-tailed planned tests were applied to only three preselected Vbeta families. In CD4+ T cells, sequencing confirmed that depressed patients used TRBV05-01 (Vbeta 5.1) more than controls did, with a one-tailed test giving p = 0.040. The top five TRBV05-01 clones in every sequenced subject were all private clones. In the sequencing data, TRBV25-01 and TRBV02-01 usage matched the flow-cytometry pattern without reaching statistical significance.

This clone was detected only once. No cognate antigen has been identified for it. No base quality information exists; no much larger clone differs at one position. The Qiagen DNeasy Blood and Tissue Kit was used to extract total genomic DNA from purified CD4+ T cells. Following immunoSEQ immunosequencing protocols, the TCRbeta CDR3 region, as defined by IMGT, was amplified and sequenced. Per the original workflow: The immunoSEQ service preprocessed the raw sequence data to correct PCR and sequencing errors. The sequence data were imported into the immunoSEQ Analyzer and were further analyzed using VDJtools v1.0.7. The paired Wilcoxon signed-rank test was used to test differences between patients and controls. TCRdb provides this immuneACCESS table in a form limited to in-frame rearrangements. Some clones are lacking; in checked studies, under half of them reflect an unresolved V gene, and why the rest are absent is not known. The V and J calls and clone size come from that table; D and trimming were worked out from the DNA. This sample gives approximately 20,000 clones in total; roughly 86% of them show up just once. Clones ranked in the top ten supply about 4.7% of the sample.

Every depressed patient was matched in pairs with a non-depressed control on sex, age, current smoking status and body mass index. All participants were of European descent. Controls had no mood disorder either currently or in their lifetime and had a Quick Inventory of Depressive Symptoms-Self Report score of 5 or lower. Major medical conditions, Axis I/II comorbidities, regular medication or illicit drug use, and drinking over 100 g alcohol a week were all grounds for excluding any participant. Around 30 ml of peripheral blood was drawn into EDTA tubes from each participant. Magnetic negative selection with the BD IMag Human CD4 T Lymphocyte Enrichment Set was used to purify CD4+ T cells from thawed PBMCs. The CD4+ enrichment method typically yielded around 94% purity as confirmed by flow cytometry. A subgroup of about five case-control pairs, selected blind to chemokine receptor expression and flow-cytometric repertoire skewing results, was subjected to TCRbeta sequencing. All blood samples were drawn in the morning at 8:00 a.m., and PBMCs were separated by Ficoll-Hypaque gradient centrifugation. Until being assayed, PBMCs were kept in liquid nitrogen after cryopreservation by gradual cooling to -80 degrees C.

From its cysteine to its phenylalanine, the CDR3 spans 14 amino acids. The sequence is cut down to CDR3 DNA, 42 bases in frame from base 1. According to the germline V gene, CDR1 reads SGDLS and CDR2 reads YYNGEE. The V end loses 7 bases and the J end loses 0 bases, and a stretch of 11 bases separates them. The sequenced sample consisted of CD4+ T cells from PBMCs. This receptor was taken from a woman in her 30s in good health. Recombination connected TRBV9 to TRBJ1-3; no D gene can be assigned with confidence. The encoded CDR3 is CASAPQVSGNTIYF. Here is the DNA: TGTGCCAGCGCCCCGCAGGTCTCTGGAAACACCATATATTTT.